This TCR beta chain was sequenced for a study of T cell responses to AZD1222 COVID-19 vaccine. Study-wide results and limits: Spike-specific TCRs gained breadth and depth after people received two AZD1222 doses. Only a handful of people who got AZD1222 tested seropositive at baseline. At 160-218 and 743-854, vaccine-associated CD4 TCRs were dominant, and they spanned spike.

Per the germline V gene, CDR1 is SGHRS and CDR2 is YFSETQ. Trimming removed 4 bases at V and 6 bases at J, with 13 bases between. CDR3 length equals 14 residues. Points on this clone: Its specificity is not known.

The protocol was immunoSEQ multiplex PCR, while the TCRdb copy is restricted to in-frame clones and leaves out a portion. This table holds 140,000 or so clones, 92% found once. Sequencing was performed on peripheral blood, taken on day 0 of AZD1222 vaccination. This receptor was taken from an adult in good health. The V gene is TRBV5-1, the J gene TRBJ2-2; possible D gene TRBD1, 5 bases. Here the CDR3 reads CASSHSRGPGELFF. The CDR3, as DNA: TGCGCCAGCAGCCATAGTAGGGGTCCCGGGGAGCTGTTTTTT.